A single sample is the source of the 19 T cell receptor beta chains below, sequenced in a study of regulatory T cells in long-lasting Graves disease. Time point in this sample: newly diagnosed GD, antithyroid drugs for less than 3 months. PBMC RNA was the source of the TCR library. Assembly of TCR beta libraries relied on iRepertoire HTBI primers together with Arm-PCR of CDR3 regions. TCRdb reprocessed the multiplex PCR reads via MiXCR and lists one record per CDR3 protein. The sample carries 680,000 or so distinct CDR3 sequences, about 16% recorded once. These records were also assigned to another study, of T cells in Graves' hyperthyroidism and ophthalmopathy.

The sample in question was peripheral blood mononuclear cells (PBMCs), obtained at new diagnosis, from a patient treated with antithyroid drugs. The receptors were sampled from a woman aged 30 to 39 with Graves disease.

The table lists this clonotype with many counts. This chain's CDR3 is CASTGPHYGYTF. The CDR3 DNA reads as TGTGCCAGTACAGGGCCCCACTATGGCTACACCTTC. The chain combines TRBV28 with TRBJ1-2; D is perhaps TRBD1 (6 bases). The CDR3 runs to 12 residues. V was clipped by 9 bases and J by 3 bases, with 11 bases between them. Germline V CDR1 and CDR2: MDHEN, SYDVKM.

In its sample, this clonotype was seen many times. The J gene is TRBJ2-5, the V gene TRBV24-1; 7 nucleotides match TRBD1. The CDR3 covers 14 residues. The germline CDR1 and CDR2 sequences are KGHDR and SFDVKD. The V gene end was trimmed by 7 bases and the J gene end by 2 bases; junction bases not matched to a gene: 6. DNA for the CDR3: TGTGCCACCAGGGCTCTGGACAGGCAAGAGACCCAGTACTTC. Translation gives CATRALDRQETQYF.

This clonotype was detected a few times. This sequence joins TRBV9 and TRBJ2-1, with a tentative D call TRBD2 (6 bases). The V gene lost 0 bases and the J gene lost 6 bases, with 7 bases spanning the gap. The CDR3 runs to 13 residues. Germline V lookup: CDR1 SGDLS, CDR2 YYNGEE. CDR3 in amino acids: CASSVAEGNEQFF. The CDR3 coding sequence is TGTGCCAGCAGCGTAGCGGAGGGCAATGAGCAGTTCTTC.

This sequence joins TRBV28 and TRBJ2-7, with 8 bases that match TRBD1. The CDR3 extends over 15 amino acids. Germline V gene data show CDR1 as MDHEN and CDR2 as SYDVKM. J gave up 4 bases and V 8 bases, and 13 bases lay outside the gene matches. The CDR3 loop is CASYRTGTGTYEQYF. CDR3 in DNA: TGTGCCAGCTATAGAACCGGGACAGGAACATACGAGCAGTACTTC.

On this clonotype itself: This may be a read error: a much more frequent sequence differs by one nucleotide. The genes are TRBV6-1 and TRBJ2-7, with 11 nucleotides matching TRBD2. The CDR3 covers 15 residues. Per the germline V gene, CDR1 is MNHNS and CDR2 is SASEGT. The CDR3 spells CASIRTSGPTYEQCF. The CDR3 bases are TGTGCCAGCATCCGGACTAGCGGGCCCACCTACGAGCAGTGCTTC.

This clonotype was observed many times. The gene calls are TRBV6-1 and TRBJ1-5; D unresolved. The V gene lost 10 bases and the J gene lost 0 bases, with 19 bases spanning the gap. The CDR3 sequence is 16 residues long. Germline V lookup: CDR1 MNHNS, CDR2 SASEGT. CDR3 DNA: TGTGCCACACAAAACCCCCAGAACCCTAGCAATCAGCCCCAGCATTTT. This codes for CATQNPQNPSNQPQHF.

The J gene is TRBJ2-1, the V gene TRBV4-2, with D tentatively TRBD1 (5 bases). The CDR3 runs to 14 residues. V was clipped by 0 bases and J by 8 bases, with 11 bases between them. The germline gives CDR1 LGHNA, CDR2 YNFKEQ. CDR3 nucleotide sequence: TGTGCCAGCAGCCAAGATATCAGGGAAGATGAGCAGTTCTTC. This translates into CASSQDIREDEQFF.

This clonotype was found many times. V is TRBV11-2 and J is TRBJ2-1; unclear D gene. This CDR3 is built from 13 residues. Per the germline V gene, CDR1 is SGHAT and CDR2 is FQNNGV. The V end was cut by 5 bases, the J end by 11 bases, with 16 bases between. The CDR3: CASSPGSGSKQFF. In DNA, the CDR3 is TGTGCCAGCAGCCCGGGCTCAGGATCGAAGCAGTTCTTC.

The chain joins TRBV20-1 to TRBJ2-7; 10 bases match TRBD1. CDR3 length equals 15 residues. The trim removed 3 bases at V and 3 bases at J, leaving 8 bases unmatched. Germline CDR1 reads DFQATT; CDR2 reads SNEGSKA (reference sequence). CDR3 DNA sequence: TGCAGTGCTAGTTTCCCCGGGACAGGGGACTACGAGCAGTACTTC. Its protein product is CSASFPGTGDYEQYF.

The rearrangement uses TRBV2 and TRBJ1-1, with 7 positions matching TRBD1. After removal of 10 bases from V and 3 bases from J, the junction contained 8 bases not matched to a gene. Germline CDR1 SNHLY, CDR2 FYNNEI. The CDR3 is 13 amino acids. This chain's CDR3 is CAITLRGDTEAFF. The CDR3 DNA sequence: TGTGCCATCACCCTCAGGGGGGACACTGAAGCTTTCTTT.

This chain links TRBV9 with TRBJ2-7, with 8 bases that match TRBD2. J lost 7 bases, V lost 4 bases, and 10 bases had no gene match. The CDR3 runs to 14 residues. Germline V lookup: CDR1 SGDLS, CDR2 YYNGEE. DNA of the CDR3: TGTGCCAGCAGCATTGGCGGGGGGACGGAGGAGCAGTACTTC. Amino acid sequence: CASSIGGGTEEQYF. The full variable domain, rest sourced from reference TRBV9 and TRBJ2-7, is DSGVTQTPKHLITATGQRVTLRCSPRSGDLSVYWYQQSLDQGLQFLIQYYNGEERAKGNILERFSAQQFPDLHSELNLSSLELGDSALYFCASSIGGGTEEQYFGPGTRLTVT.

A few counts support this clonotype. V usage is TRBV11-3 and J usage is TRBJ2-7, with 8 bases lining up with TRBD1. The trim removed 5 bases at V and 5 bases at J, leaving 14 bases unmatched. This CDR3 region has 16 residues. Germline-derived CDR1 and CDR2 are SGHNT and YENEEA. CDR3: CASSPGLDRAIDEQYF. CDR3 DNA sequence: TGTGCCAGCAGCCCAGGACTGGACAGGGCCATCGACGAGCAGTACTTC.

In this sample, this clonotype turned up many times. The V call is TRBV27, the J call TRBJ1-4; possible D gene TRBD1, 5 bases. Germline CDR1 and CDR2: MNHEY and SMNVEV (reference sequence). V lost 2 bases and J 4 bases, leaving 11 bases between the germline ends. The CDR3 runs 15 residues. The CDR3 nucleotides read TGTGCCAGCAGTTTAGGTGCAGGGATTAATGAAAAACTGTTTTTT. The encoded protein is CASSLGAGINEKLFF. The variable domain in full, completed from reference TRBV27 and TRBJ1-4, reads EAQVTQNPRYLITVTGKKLTVTCSQNMNHEYMSWYRQDPGLGLRQIYYSMNVEVTDKGDVPEGYKVSRKEKRNFPLILESPSPNQTSLYFCASSLGAGINEKLFFGSGTQLSVL.

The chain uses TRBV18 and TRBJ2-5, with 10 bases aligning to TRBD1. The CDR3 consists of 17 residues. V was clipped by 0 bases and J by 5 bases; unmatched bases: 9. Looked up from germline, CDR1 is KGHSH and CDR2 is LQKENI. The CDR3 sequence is CASSPPIGQGGSETQYF. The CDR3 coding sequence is TGTGCCAGCTCACCACCGATAGGACAGGGGGGATCGGAGACCCAGTACTTC.

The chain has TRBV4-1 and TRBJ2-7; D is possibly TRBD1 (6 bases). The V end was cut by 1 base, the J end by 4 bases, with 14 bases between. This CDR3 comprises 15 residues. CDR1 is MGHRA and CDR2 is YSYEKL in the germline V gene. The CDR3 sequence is CASSQVTQGTYEQYF. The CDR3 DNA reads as TGCGCCAGCAGCCAAGTTACGCAGGGGACATACGAGCAGTACTTC.

The CDR3 region is CSVQWDVFNEQFF. The CDR3, as DNA: TGCAGCGTTCAATGGGATGTATTCAATGAGCAGTTCTTC. The chain employs TRBV29-1 and TRBJ2-1; D call uncertain. The germline V and J ends were trimmed by 5 bases and 6 bases, with 14 bases remaining between them. CDR3 length: 13 amino acids. Germline V gene sequence: CDR1 SQVTM, CDR2 ANQGSEA.

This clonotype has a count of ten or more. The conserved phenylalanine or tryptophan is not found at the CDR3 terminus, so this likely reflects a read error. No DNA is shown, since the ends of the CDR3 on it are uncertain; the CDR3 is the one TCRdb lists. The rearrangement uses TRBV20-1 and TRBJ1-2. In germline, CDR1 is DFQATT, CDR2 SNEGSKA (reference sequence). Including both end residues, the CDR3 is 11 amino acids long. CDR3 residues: CSASSSGPIVV.

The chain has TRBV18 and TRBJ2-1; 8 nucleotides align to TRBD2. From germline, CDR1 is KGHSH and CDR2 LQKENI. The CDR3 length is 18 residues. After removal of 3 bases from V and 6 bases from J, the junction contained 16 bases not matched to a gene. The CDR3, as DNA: TGTGCCAGCTCACCCCTTCCCCCGATTAGCGGGAATCGCAATGAGCAGTTCTTC. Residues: CASSPLPPISGNRNEQFF.

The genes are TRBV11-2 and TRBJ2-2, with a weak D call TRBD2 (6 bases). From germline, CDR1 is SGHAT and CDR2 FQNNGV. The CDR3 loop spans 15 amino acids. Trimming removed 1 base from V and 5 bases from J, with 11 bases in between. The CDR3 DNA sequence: TGTGCCAGCAGCTTAGTACGGGACTGGACCGGGGAGCTGTTTTTT. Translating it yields CASSLVRDWTGELFF. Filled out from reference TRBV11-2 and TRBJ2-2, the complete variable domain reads EAGVAQSPRYKIIEKRQSVAFWCNPISGHATLYWYQQILGQGPKLLIQFQNNGVVDDSQLPKDRFSAERLKGVDSTLKIQPAKLEDSAVYLCASSLVRDWTGELFFGEGSRLTVL.